This is a list of T cell receptor beta chains from one sample in a study of cytomegalovirus exposure and HLA in healthy donors. Assay used: immunoSEQ multiplex PCR; TCRdb lists only in-frame clones, some missing. The sample carries about 190,000 clones, roughly 80% recorded once. The specimen sequenced was PBMCs. The receptors were sampled from a man aged 35-49 years in good health and CMV-seropositive. The conserved cysteine and the conserved F or W are not part of the CDR3 here. D genes are given only for firm matches.

>TRBJ1-1|TRBD1|TRBV5-1
ASSWDRGAEAF
>TRBJ1-1|-|TRBV4-1
ASSPRGENTEAF
>TRBJ2-5|TRBD1|TRBV6-1
AIQDRGLETQY
>TRBJ2-7|-|TRBV28
ASSLGHEQY
>TRBJ1-6|-|TRBV5-1
ASSLAIGFNSPLH
>TRBJ1-1|-|TRBV19
ASRFNSEEEVVEGTEAF
>TRBJ1-1|-|TRBV6-5
ASRPIRNTEAF
>TRBJ1-1|TRBD1|TRBV6-5
ASSIDRVNTEAF
>TRBJ1-2|-|TRBV7-2
ASSFSPRNYGYT
>TRBJ2-7|-|TRBV30
AWTRGVPYEQY
>TRBJ1-5|-|TRBV14
ASSQDSGHSNQPQH
>TRBJ2-1|-|TRBV29-1
SVRSPGEQF
>TRBJ1-2|-|TRBV30
AWSGGFDYGYT
>TRBJ1-2|TRBD1|TRBV5-1
ASSPDRGHYGYT
>TRBJ2-5|-|TRBV6-6
ASSYFRETQY
>TRBJ1-3|-|TRBV18
ASSPGVLSGNTIY
>TRBJ2-1|TRBD1|TRBV6-5
ASSYSTGGLYNEQF
>TRBJ2-7|-|TRBV28
ASSTLWTFY
>TRBJ2-2|-|TRBV7-2
ASSSRLNTGELF
>TRBJ1-5|TRBD1|TRBV4-1
ASSQKGPTGGDSNQPQH
>TRBJ2-5|-|TRBV29-1
SVVGGQETQY
>TRBJ1-2|TRBD1|TRBV7-9
ASRSGTGGVDYGYT
>TRBJ1-2|TRBD1|TRBV7-8
ASSTDSAGQGLYGYT
>TRBJ1-4|-|TRBV5-4
ASSRGGATNEKLF
>TRBJ1-5|-|TRBV27
ASSLRGGALNQPQH
>TRBJ2-7|TRBD2|TRBV5-1
ASSLAGGEKYEQY
>TRBJ1-1|-|TRBV11-2
ASSLYRPEAF
>TRBJ2-7|TRBD1|TRBV6-5
ASTGGRGLYEQY
>TRBJ1-1|-|TRBV21-1
ASSKVPPGAEAF
>TRBJ2-1|TRBD2|TRBV9
ASSVSAGGSYNEQF
>TRBJ2-5|-|TRBV19
ATRSYRETQY
>TRBJ1-1|-|TRBV7-3
ASSPLTDLNTEAF
>TRBJ1-2|-|TRBV10-3
AISGSGDGYT
>TRBJ2-2|TRBD2|TRBV7-2
ASSLSFSGGLNTGELF
>TRBJ2-7|-|TRBV7-2
ASSARVSSYEQY
>TRBJ2-7|TRBD2|TRBV5-4
ASSLLPKLAGGTYEQY
>-|-|TRBV5-6
ASSKTGTYEQY
>TRBJ2-7|-|TRBV11-2
ASSPYRWGGGSYEQY
>TRBJ1-5|-|TRBV7-8
ASSLSFGRDGLGNQPQH
>TRBJ2-5|TRBD1|TRBV2
ASSPDRARSETQY
>TRBJ2-5|TRBD2|TRBV10-3
AISVLAGAGETQY
>TRBJ2-7|TRBD2|TRBV4-1
ASSQGPGRAYEQY
>TRBJ1-4|-|TRBV9
ASSGTGDNEKLF
>TRBJ2-1|-|TRBV29-1
SVEAGSNEQF
>TRBJ2-1|-|TRBV18
ASSPPLASNEQF
>TRBJ1-1|TRBD1|TRBV18
ASSPGTVGSSNTEAF
>TRBJ2-7|TRBD1|TRBV10-3
ASPPGQGLHEQY